What follows describes a single TCR beta chain. What it binds is not known. Additional DNA sequences in this sample encode the identical CDR3. Germline V gene data show CDR1 as SGHDT and CDR2 as YYEEEE. With V trimmed by 4 bases and J by 2 bases, 2 bases remained unmatched. This CDR3 has 14 residues. The sample comes from a study of cytomegalovirus exposure and HLA in healthy donors. Study at large: HLA-typed donors contributed some 85 million unique TCRs, which were held in an early data release.

Both 60 Vbeta primers and 13 Jbeta primers went into the PCR. The table came from immunoSEQ multiplex PCR; TCRdb's copy has only in-frame clones and leaves some out. The repertoire holds 100,000 or so clones, with roughly 15% as singletons. Notes on the study in general: Researchers left out some V segments, among them TRBV6-2 and TRBV6-3, as indistinguishable.

This chain connects TRBV5-6 to TRBJ1-2; 10 positions match TRBD1. The sequence was collected from a female donor in good health and CMV-seronegative. What was sequenced was PBMCs. Written as DNA, the CDR3 is TGTGCCAGCAGCCGGGACAGGGGAAACTATGGCTACACCTTC. Its protein is CASSRDRGNYGYTF.